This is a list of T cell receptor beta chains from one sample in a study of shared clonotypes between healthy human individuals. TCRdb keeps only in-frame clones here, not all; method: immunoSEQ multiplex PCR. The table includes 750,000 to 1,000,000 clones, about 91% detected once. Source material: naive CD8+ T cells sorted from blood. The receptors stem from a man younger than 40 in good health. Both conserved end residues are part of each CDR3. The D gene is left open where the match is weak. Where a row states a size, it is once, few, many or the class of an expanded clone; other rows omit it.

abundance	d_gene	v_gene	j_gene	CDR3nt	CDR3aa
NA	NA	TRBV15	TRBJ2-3	TGTGCCACCAGCAGAGGCGGCACCGTGGATCGCCAAACTGGTACGCAGTATTTT	CATSRGGTVDRQTGTQYF
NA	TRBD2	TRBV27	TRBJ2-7	TGTGCCAGCAGTGCTTATCCTAGCGGGGGAAGGTACTTC	CASSAYPSGGRYF
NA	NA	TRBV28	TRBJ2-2	TGTGCCAGCAGTTTTTACGGCGGCGGGGAGCTGTTTTTT	CASSFYGGGELFF
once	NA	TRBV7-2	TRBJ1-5	TGTGCCAGCAGCCGGACAGATTATAGCAATCAGCCCCAGCATTTT	CASSRTDYSNQPQHF
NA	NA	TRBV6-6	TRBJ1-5	TGTGCCAGCAGGCAGGGTTCGGGAAGCAATCAGCCCCAGCATTTT	CASRQGSGSNQPQHF
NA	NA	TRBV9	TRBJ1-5	TGTGCCAGCAGCGCCTCAGAGGGAAGGGGTCAGCCCCAGCATTTT	CASSASEGRGQPQHF
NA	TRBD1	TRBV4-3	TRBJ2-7	TGCGCCAGCAGCCAATCGGGACAGGGGCTCCACGAGCAGTACTTC	CASSQSGQGLHEQYF
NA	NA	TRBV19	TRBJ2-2	TGTGCCAGCTTCGCCGGGGAGCTGTTTTTT	CASFAGELFF
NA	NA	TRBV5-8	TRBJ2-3	TGTGCCAGCAGCTTGGGGTGGCAGGGGAGTACAGATACGCAGTATTTT	CASSLGWQGSTDTQYF
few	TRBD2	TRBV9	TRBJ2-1	TGTGCCAGCAGCGGGCGGACTAGCGCCATTAGGAATGAGCAGTTCTTC	CASSGRTSAIRNEQFF